This T cell receptor beta chain was obtained from a study of T cells in Graves' hyperthyroidism and ophthalmopathy. Whole-study results and caveats: Through a model of 13 V-J features, ophthalmopathy was separated from stable hyperthyroidism.

Regions amplified from RNA transcripts were the TCR beta CDR3 regions. An initial round of RT-PCR targeting the TCR CDR3 relied on the HTBI primer set. MiXCR, run by TCRdb on the multiplex PCR reads, gives a single entry per CDR3 protein. The profile shows 380,000 or so distinct CDR3 sequences, about 13% of them singletons. This clonotype was observed a handful of times. Its antigen is undetermined. The study collected blood at first hyperthyroidism diagnosis, before any ophthalmopathy symptoms arose. From more than 9.5 ml of fresh peripheral blood, PBMCs were isolated. Material for sequencing was blood. The origin of this receptor is a man between 25 and 39 years old with Graves' hyperthyroidism that later progressed to Graves' ophthalmopathy.

The chain's CDR3 is CSASVPQGPYEQYF. The CDR3 DNA is TGCAGTGCTAGCGTCCCCCAGGGGCCCTACGAGCAGTACTTC. The V gene is TRBV20-1, the J gene TRBJ2-7, with a possible D match to TRBD1 (6 bases). The ends were cut back, 3 bases at V and 2 bases at J, with 14 bases in the middle. The CDR3 sequence is 14 residues long. The germline V gene has CDR1 DFQATT and CDR2 SNEGSKA (reference sequence).